This is a list of T cell receptor beta chains from one sample in a study of blood T cell repertoires in COVID-19. TCRdb keeps only in-frame clones here, not all; method: immunoSEQ multiplex PCR. This repertoire shows over 250,000 clones, about 87% found once; its top ten account for approximately 3.8%. Sample: peripheral blood. All receptors come from a man aged 55 to 69 who had recovered from COVID-19. Each CDR3 is given with its conserved first and last residue. The D gene is left open where the match is weak. Where a row states a size, it is once, few, many or the class of an expanded clone; other rows omit it.

TRBV29-1	.	TRBD1	TRBJ1-5	TGCAGCGTCCGAAACCGGACAGGGAGTAGCAATCAGCCCCAGCATTTT	CSVRNRTGSSNQPQHF
TRBV3-1/TRBV3-2	once	TRBD1	TRBJ2-2	TGTGCCAGCAATGGACAGGTGAACACCGGGGAGCTGTTTTTT	CASNGQVNTGELFF
TRBV10-3	.	TRBD2	TRBJ2-3	TGTGCCACAAGAGCGGGGGGCAGCACAGATACGCAGTATTTT	CATRAGGSTDTQYF
TRBV6-1	.	TRBD1	TRBJ2-2	TGTGCCAGCAGTGAAGTGATACAGGGGGGATTAAACACCGGGGAGCTGTTTTTT	CASSEVIQGGLNTGELFF
TRBV6-5	once	.	TRBJ2-7	TGTGCCAGCAGGAGGGTCTACGAGCAGTACTTC	CASRRVYEQYF
TRBV7-3	.	.	TRBJ2-1	TGTGCCAGCAGCTTCACGCCGGGGTCCTCCTACAATGAGCAGTTCTTC	CASSFTPGSSYNEQFF
TRBV5-1	.	.	TRBJ1-3	TGCGCCAGCAGCGTTTCCGACGGGAACTCTGGAAACACCATATATTTT	CASSVSDGNSGNTIYF
TRBV6-2/TRBV6-3	.	TRBD1	TRBJ2-5	TGTGCCAGCAGTTCCGCCGGGACAGGGGCAATTGAGACCCAGTACTTC	CASSSAGTGAIETQYF
TRBV6-6	.	TRBD1	TRBJ2-7	TGTGCCAGCAGAACTACCGGGACAGGGTTTTTAGGGGAGCAGTACTTC	CASRTTGTGFLGEQYF
TRBV19	.	TRBD1	TRBJ1-5	TGTGCCAGTAGTATGGGGGCAGGGGGCTATCAGCCCCAGCATTTT	CASSMGAGGYQPQHF
TRBV2	few	.	TRBJ1-5	TGTGCCAGCAGTGTCGGGGGGGCGAGCAATCAGCCCCAGCATTTT	CASSVGGASNQPQHF
TRBV19	once	.	TRBJ1-3	TGTGCCAGTAGTATGTTGAGCTCTGGAAACACCATATATTTT	CASSMLSSGNTIYF
TRBV2	.	TRBD2	TRBJ2-5	TGTGCCAGCAAACGGGGGGGGCCCCAAGAGACCCAGTACTTC	CASKRGGPQETQYF
TRBV4-1	.	TRBD1	TRBJ1-5	TGCGCCAGCAGCCAAATTGACAGGGACGGTCAGCCCCAGCATTTT	CASSQIDRDGQPQHF
TRBV6-5	.	TRBD1	TRBJ2-7	TGTGCCAGCAGTTATGACAGGGGGACCTACGAGCAGTACTTC	CASSYDRGTYEQYF
TRBV19	.	.	TRBJ1-2	TGTGCCAGTAGTATTGGAGTTCTCTATGGCTACACCTTC	CASSIGVLYGYTF
TRBV9	.	.	TRBJ1-1	TGTGCCAGCAGCGTAGCCCCAGGGGTAAACACTGAAGCTTTCTTT	CASSVAPGVNTEAFF
TRBV6-1	once	.	TRBJ1-2	TGTGCCAGCAGTGAAGGACAGAACCCTAACTATGGCTACACCTTC	CASSEGQNPNYGYTF
TRBV6-2/TRBV6-3	.	.	TRBJ2-1	TGTGCCAGCAGTTACTCACGGGGGGCCTTGGAGCAGTTCTTC	CASSYSRGALEQFF
TRBV4-2	.	TRBD2	TRBJ2-1	TGTGCCAGCAGCCAGTTACTAGCGGGGGGGAGCTCCTACAATGAGCAGTTCTTC	CASSQLLAGGSSYNEQFF
TRBV6-5	.	TRBD1	TRBJ2-1	TGTGCCAGCAGCCCAGGGGGCTCCTACAATGAGCAGTTCTTC	CASSPGGSYNEQFF
TRBV19	.	.	TRBJ1-1	TGTGCCAGTAACATCGTTTCGGGACACATGAACACTGAAGCTTTCTTT	CASNIVSGHMNTEAFF